This TCR beta chain was sequenced for a study of cytomegalovirus exposure and HLA in healthy donors. As for the study in general: Of 398 genotyped donors, around 76% clustered with self-reported Caucasian donors. General observations from the study: An analysis that was carried out later associated some 17,000 TCR beta sequences with HLA alleles at 0.05 false discovery rate.

A multiplex PCR was run with 60 Vbeta primers and 13 Jbeta primers. Libraries were prepared by immunoSEQ multiplex PCR; TCRdb keeps only in-frame clonotypes and omits some of them. The sample shows about 190,000 clones, approximately 79% of them seen only once. For this clone: The target antigen is unknown.

The sequence came from a woman under 30 in good health and CMV-seronegative. Specimen: PBMCs.

In DNA, the CDR3 is TGTGCCAGCACGACACGTTCAGGGGATCAGCCCCAGCATTTT. Translated, it gives CASTTRSGDQPQHF. The chain has TRBV6-5 and TRBJ1-5; D is possibly TRBD1 (6 bases). The V gene's germline CDR1 is MNHEY and CDR2 SVGAGI. Trimming took 7 bases from V and 5 from J, leaving 15 bases between them. CDR3 length: 14 amino acids.